The T cell receptor (beta chain) under discussion was sequenced for a study of blood T cells in healthy people across ages. Using a J-beta primer mix together with a sample-barcoded 5' primer, a second PCR was run for about 6 to 12 cycles. Each CDR3 protein is one row after TCRdb ran MiXCR on the 5' RACE reads. In the table there are over 1,300,000 distinct CDR3 sequences, approximately 60% of which are singletons. The CDR3 spans 17 residues. Germline V lookup: CDR1 SSHAT, CDR2 FNYEAQ (reference sequence). V was shortened by 1 base and J by 0 bases, with 12 bases between the two germline ends. The sequence derives from a man between 18 and 35 years old in good health. Sequencing was done on a sample of blood. V is TRBV7-7 and J is TRBJ2-2; D not resolved. CDR3 residues: CASSLEPYYPNTGELFF. CDR3 in DNA: TGTGCCAGCAGCTTAGAACCCTACTACCCGAACACCGGGGAGCTGTTTTTT.